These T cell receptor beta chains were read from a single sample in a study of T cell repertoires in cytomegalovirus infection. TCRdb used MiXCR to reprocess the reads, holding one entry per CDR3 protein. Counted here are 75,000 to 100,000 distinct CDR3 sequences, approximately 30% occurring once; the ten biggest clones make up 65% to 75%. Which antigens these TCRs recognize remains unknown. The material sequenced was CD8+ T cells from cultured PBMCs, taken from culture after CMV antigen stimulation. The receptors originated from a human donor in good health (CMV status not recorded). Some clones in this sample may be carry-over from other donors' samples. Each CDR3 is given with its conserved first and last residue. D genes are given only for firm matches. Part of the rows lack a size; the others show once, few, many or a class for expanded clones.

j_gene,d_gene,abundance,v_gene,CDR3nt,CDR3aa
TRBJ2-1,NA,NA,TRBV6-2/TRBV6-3,TGTGCCAGCAGTTACGGGGTGGCCTACAATGAGCAGTTCTTC,CASSYGVAYNEQFF
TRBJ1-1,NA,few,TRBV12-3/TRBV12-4,TGTGCCAGCAGTCCTAGGGGACTTGAAGCTTTCTTT,CASSPRGLEAFF
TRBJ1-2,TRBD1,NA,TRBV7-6,TGTGCCAGCAGCTTGGGACAGAGCTTAAACTATGGCTACACCTTC,CASSLGQSLNYGYTF
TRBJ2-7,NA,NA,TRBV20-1,TGCAGTGCTAGCGGACAGCAACTTATGTACGAGCAGTACTTC,CSASGQQLMYEQYF
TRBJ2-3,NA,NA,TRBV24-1,TGTGCCACCAGTCATTTGGGTGTAGATACGCAGTATTTT,CATSHLGVDTQYF
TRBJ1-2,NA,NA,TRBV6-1,TGTGCCAGCCTGAGGGCAGGGCCCGCTAATGGCTACACCTTC,CASLRAGPANGYTF
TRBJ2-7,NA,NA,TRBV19,TGTGCCAGTAGTTCCCGGGTCTTGGGGGAGCACGAGCAGTACTTC,CASSSRVLGEHEQYF
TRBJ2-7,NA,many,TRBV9,TGTGCCAGCAGCGTCTCCGGGACCTTCTCTGTCTCGCGGGTTGACGAGCAGTACTTC,CASSVSGTFSVSRVDEQYF
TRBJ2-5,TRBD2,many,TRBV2,TGTGCCAGCAGTGAGGGGGGACTAGCGGGGGGGCAAGAGACCCAGTACTTC,CASSEGGLAGGQETQYF
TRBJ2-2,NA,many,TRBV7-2,TGTGCCAGCAGCTTACCCCTGCGTGCGAGGGTTCGGGAATCCCAAACTCGATGGACCGGGGAGCTGTTTTTT,CASSLPLRARVRESQTRWTGELFF
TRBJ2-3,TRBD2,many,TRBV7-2,TGTGCCAGCAGCTTAGTTAGCGGGGTTAGCACAGATACGCAGTATTTT,CASSLVSGVSTDTQYF
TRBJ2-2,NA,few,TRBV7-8,TGTGCCAGCAGCTCCCGGGCGTACGACGCCACCGGGGAGCTGTTTTTT,CASSSRAYDATGELFF
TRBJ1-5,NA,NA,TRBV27,TGTGCCAGCTCTCCGGGGGGGTGGGGTCAGCCCCAGCATTTT,CASSPGGWGQPQHF
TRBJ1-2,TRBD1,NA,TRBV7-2,TGTGCCAGCAACGTAACAGGGGGAGGTGGCTACACCTTC,CASNVTGGGGYTF
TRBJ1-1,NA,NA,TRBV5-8,TGTGCCAGCAGCTCGGACCTAGACAGGTCGGGAACTGAAGCTTTCTTT,CASSSDLDRSGTEAFF
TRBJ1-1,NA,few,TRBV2,TGTGCCAGCAGTGAATCCGCCCCCGAAGCTTTCTTT,CASSESAPEAFF
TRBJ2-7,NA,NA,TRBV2,TGTGCCAGCAAAATAGGGGTAGCCTACGAGCAGTACTTC,CASKIGVAYEQYF
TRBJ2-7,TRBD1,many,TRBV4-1,TGCGCCAGCAGCCAAGAACCCCGGGACAGTTACGAGCAGTACTTC,CASSQEPRDSYEQYF
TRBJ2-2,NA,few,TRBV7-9,TGTGCCAGCAGCTTACAAGGCGGGGAGCTGTTTTTT,CASSLQGGELFF
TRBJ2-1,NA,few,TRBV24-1,TGTGCCACCAGTGATGGAATAAGCAAGCAGTTCTTC,CATSDGISKQFF
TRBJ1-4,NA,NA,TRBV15,TGTGCCACCAGCAGACAAGGAGGGCGTGAAAAACTGTTTTTT,CATSRQGGREKLFF
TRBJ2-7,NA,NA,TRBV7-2,TGTGCCAGCAGCCGGATCCCCAGGGGTGACGAGCAGTACTTC,CASSRIPRGDEQYF
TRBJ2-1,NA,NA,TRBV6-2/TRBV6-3,TGTGCCAGCAGTGGACCCTCCCATGGGGTCGCCTACAATGAGCAGTTCTTC,CASSGPSHGVAYNEQFF
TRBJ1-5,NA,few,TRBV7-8,TGTGCCAGCAGCTTAGATGATCCCTACCTTGAGGGCAATCAGCCCCAGCATTTT,CASSLDDPYLEGNQPQHF
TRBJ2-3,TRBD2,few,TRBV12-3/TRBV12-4,TGTGCCAGCAGTTTGCGGGGGAGGGGCACAGATACGCAGTATTTT,CASSLRGRGTDTQYF
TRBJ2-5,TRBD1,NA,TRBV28,TGTGCCAGCAGTTTCCCGGAGGCCGGGACAGAAGAGACCCAGTACTTC,CASSFPEAGTEETQYF
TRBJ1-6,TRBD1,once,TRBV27,TGTGCCAGCAGTTACCAGACAGGGTGGAATTCACCCCTCCACTTT,CASSYQTGWNSPLHF
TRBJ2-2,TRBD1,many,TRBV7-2,TGTGCCAGCAGCCTAGGGACAGGGAACACCGGGGAGCTGTTTTTT,CASSLGTGNTGELFF
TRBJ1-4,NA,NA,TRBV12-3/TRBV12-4,TGTGCCAGCAGTTTAGGGGCTAGGACGTTTAATGAAAAACTGTTTTTT,CASSLGARTFNEKLFF
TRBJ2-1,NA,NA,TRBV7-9,TGTGCCAGCAGCTTGCCTGGGAATGAGCAGTTCTTC,CASSLPGNEQFF
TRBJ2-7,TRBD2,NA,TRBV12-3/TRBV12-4,TGTGCCAGCAGTTTTCTCGGGGGGACCGACGAGCAGTACTTC,CASSFLGGTDEQYF
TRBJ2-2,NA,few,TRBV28,TGTGCCAGCAGTTTGGTACCGGGACTGGGGGGACAAAACACCGGGGAGCTGTTTTTT,CASSLVPGLGGQNTGELFF
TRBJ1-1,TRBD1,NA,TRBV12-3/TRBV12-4,TGTGCCAGCAGTCTGGACAGGGGAGCCACTGAAGCTTTCTTT,CASSLDRGATEAFF
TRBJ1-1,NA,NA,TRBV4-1,TGCGCCAGCAGCCACTCTACCTCCGAGGCTTTCTTT,CASSHSTSEAFF
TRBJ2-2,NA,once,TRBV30,TGTGCCTGGAGTTACGGGAACACCGGGGAGCTGTTTTTT,CAWSYGNTGELFF
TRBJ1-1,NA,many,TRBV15,TGTGCCACCAGCAGAGACCTAAGGGTGACTGAAGCTTTCTTT,CATSRDLRVTEAFF
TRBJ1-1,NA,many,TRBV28,TGTGCCAGCAGTCCCTTTGAAGCCCGGAACACTGAAGCTTTCTTT,CASSPFEARNTEAFF
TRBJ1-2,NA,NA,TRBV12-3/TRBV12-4,TGTGCCAGCAGTTTGGGGATCCAGGGGAGAGCTAACTATGGCTACACCTTC,CASSLGIQGRANYGYTF
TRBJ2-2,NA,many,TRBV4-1,TGCGCCAGCAGCCAAGAAACGGGGCTCGGGGAGCTGTTTTTT,CASSQETGLGELFF
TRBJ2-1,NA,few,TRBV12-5,TGTGCTAGTGGTTTGGCTCCCGGCCCGAGCACCTACAATGAGCAGTTCTTC,CASGLAPGPSTYNEQFF
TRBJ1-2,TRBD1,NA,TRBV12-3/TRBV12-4,TGTGCCAGCAGTTTATTCGGGACAGGGTACTATGGCTACACCTTC,CASSLFGTGYYGYTF
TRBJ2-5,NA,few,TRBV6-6,TGTGCCAGCAGTACAGGGATTGCAGAGACCCAGTACTTC,CASSTGIAETQYF
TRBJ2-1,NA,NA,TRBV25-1,TGTGCCAGCAGTGATGGGGACGGAAGCGTCGGTGAGCAGTTCTTC,CASSDGDGSVGEQFF
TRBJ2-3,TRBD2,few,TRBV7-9,TGTGCCAGCAGCCTCGGCGGGGGGCGCAGGACAGATACGCAGTATTTT,CASSLGGGRRTDTQYF
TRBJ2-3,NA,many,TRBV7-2,TGTGCCAGCAGCTTAGTGGCAGCTCACAACACAGATACGCAGTATTTT,CASSLVAAHNTDTQYF
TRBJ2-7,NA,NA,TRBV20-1,TGCAGTGCTAATTGGGACAAGAACGGAGAAGGGGGGAACTACGAGCAGTACTTC,CSANWDKNGEGGNYEQYF
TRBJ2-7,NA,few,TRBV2,TGTGCCAGCAGTGAAGAGCCCCTTAGCTCCTACGAGCAGTACTTC,CASSEEPLSSYEQYF
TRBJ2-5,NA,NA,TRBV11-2,TGTGCCAGCAGCTTAATTGCCCCGGGGAATATCCAGTACTTC,CASSLIAPGNIQYF
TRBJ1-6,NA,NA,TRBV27,TGTGCCAGCAGTTTGACAGGCGGGGTTCTCCACTTT,CASSLTGGVLHF
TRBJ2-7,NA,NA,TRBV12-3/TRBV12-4,TGTGCCAGCAGCCCCAGCTTTTGGGAGCAGTACTTC,CASSPSFWEQYF
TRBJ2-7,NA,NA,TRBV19,TGTGCCAGTAGCTACGGGACATCTGCATACGAGCAGTACTTC,CASSYGTSAYEQYF
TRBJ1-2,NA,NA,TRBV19,TGTGCCAGTAGTATAGTAGAGACAGGCTCCACCCTCGGAGGCTACACCTTC,CASSIVETGSTLGGYTF
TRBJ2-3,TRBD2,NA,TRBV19,TGTGCCAGTAGTATAGGCGGGGGGGCAGATACGCAGTATTTT,CASSIGGGADTQYF
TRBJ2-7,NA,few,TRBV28,TGTGCCAGCAGTCTGCCTTCTCTAGCGCGGATCTCCTACGAGCAGTACTTC,CASSLPSLARISYEQYF
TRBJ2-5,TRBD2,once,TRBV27,TGTGCCAGCAGTTTCCTAGCGGGGGGCGCCACCGTGACCCAGTACTTC,CASSFLAGGATVTQYF
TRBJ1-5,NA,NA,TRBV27,TGTGCCAGCAGTTTATATTCGGGGTCGGGTCAGCCCCAGCATTTT,CASSLYSGSGQPQHF
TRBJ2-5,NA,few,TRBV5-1,TGCGCCAGCAGCTTGAACGGACACCTTCAAGAGACCCAGTACTTC,CASSLNGHLQETQYF